This T cell receptor beta chain was sequenced in a study of blood T cell repertoires in COVID-19. Overall study context: Acute and convalescent COVID-19 samples came from the United States, Italy and Spain. From T cells, B-cell-depleted T cells, or PBMCs came the material, which was cDNA or gDNA.

The length of the CDR3 is 13 residues. From germline, CDR1 is WSHSY and CDR2 SAAADI. The V end lost 7 bases, the J end lost 3 bases, and 13 bases lay between the germline ends. Per the original data handling: From reference gene primer amplification, estimates of nucleated cell counts were derived. TCRdb keeps only in-frame clones here, not all; method: immunoSEQ multiplex PCR. V, J and clone size were drawn from that table, and D and trimming were deduced from the DNA. This table holds 60,000 to 75,000 clones, 85% found once. Material for sequencing was peripheral blood. The receptor comes from a woman aged 80 or older with active or convalescent COVID-19. V usage is TRBV10-2 and J usage is TRBJ2-7; TRBD2 is a possible D gene (6 bases). The CDR3 protein is CASKEAGGYEQYF. CDR3 in DNA: TGCGCCAGCAAGGAAGCGGGCGGCTACGAGCAGTACTTC.